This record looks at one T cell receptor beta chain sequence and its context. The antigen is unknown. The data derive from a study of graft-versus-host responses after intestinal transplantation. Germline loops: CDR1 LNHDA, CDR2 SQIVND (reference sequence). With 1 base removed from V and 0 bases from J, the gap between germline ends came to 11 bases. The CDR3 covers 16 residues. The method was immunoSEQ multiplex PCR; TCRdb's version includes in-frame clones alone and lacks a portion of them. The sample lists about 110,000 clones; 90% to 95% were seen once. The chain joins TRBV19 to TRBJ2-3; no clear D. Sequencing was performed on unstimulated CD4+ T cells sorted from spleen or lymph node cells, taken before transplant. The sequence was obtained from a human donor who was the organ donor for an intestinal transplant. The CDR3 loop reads CASSIVGKTSTDTQYF. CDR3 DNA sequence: TGTGCCAGTAGTATAGTTGGGAAAACTAGCACAGATACGCAGTATTTT. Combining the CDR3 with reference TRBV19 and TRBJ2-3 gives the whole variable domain DGGITQSPKYLFRKEGQNVTLSCEQNLNHDAMYWYRQDPGQGLRLIYYSQIVNDFQKGDIAEGYSVSREKKESFPLTVTSAQKNPTAFYLCASSIVGKTSTDTQYFGPGTRLTVL.